Listed below are T cell receptor beta chains from one sample, sequenced in a study of T cell repertoires in cytomegalovirus infection. One entry per CDR3 protein results from TCRdb running MiXCR on the reads. Among about 830,000 distinct CDR3 sequences listed, 32% were seen once. These TCRs' antigens remain unknown. Sample: cultured CD8+ T cells from PBMCs, taken from culture after CMV antigen stimulation. These receptors came from a human donor in good health (CMV status not recorded). Some clones in this sample may be carry-over from other donors' samples. Both conserved end residues are trimmed from each CDR3. D genes are given only for firm matches. The size entry is marked missing in some rows and otherwise reads once, few, many or a size class.

- - TRBV4-3 ASSLSTDTEAF
- TRBD2 TRBV10-3 AILGGGSTNTGELF
many - TRBV7-7 ASSSEPGARQETQY
- - TRBV14 ASSHTGVGSYNEQF
- - TRBV6-5 ASSYSGHWNGYT
many - TRBV27 ASSLSTYNEQF
- - TRBV12-3/TRBV12-4 ASTHDSEAF
- TRBD1 TRBV6-5 ASREDRGEIAGELF
many TRBD2 TRBV5-5 ASSYGLAGGSFSTDTQY
once - TRBV10-1 ASSVGRALAEAF
- - TRBV5-4 ASSLGGSFYNEQF
- TRBD1 TRBV18 ASSPTGGSGDTQY
many TRBD1 TRBV12-3/TRBV12-4 ASSPGQGAPDIETQY
few - TRBV7-9 ASSIKGASGANVLT
- - TRBV6-5 ASSYTWNEKLF
- TRBD1 TRBV6-2/TRBV6-3 ASSYISGQGLYNEQF
- - TRBV6-1 ASSVVNEDTEAF
few TRBD1 TRBV4-1 ASSTDRRTNQPQH
- - TRBV5-4 ASSSREGVPTEAF
once - TRBV29-1 SVESRENTEAF
few TRBD1 TRBV7-2 ASSSPGTGNNSPLH
few TRBD2 TRBV11-2 ASSLLAGGQAETQY
few - TRBV20-1 SARGVGSGSYEQY
few - TRBV6-2/TRBV6-3 ASTAPFSNNEQF
- - TRBV29-1 SVARSGRNNEQF
- TRBD1 TRBV6-1 ASPKRGRQPQH
many TRBD1 TRBV9 ASSVGDRGHEQF
- - TRBV15 ATLVGAGGELF
few TRBD2 TRBV7-6 ASRHAGGPGNEQF
many TRBD1 TRBV7-9 ASSWGQFKETQY
once - TRBV6-7 ASPTGPHTGASQPQH
- - TRBV19 ASSPQPAYEQY
many - TRBV6-1 ASSYGPSGANVLT
many TRBD1 TRBV7-6 ASSVHQTGTSYNEQF
few - TRBV9 ASSRGVSNQPQH
- TRBD1 TRBV7-9 ASSFTGQGLTETQY
- - TRBV12-3/TRBV12-4 ASSLPPGGPHTQY
many - TRBV7-2 ASSFTSLQETQY
few TRBD1 TRBV7-8 ASSFSRDRGFSNYGYT
- - TRBV7-9 ASSLKGKKDQETQY
- - TRBV2 ASSVEGTVDNGEQF
few - TRBV12-5 ASGYTPRIYEQY
few TRBD1 TRBV12-3/TRBV12-4 ASTEDRENNSPLH
- - TRBV9 ASSVETLGTGELF
few - TRBV18 ASSTSRGGNTIY
- TRBD1 TRBV15 ATSRDPGTGLLYEQY
once - TRBV6-5 ASSYGPLARPNYGYT
- TRBD2 TRBV5-8 ASSFIGGAVDTQY
few - TRBV4-1 ASSQGQSTGELF
- TRBD1 TRBV7-4 ASSLGTPWDSTN
- - TRBV7-6 ASSWYSGANVLT
- TRBD2 TRBV3-1 ASSHRDYPYNEQF
- TRBD1 TRBV25-1 ASTPKQGREAF
- - TRBV6-5 ASSYSSSLDTQY
- TRBD1 TRBV24-1 ATSDVGGTGRTDTQY